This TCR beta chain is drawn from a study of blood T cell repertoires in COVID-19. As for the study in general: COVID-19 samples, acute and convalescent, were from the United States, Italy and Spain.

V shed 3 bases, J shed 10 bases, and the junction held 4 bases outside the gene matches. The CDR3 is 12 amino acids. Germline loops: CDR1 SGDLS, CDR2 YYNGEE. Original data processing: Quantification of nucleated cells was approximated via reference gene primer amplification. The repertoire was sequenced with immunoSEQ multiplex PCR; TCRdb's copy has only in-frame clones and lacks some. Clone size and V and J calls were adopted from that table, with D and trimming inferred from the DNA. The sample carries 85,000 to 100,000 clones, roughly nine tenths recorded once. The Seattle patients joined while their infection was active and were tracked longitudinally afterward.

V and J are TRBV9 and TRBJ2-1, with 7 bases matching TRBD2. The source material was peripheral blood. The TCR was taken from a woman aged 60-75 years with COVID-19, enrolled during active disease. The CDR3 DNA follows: TGTGCCAGCAGCGAGGATAGCGGGGAGCAGTTCTTC. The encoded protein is CASSEDSGEQFF.